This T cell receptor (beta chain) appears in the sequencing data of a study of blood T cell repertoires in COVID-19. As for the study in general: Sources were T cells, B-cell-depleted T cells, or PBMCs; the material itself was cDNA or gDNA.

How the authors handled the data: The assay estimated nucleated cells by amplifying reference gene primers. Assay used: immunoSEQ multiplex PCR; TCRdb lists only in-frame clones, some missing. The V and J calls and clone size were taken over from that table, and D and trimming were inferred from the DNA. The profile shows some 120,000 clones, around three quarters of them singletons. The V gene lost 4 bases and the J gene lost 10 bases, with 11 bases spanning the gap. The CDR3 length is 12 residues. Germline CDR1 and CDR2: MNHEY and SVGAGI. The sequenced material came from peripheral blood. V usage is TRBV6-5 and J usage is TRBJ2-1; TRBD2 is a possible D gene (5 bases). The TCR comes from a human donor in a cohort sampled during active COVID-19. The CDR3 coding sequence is TGTGCCAGCAGTTGGTCGCGGAGGGAGCAGTTCTTC. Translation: CASSWSRREQFF.